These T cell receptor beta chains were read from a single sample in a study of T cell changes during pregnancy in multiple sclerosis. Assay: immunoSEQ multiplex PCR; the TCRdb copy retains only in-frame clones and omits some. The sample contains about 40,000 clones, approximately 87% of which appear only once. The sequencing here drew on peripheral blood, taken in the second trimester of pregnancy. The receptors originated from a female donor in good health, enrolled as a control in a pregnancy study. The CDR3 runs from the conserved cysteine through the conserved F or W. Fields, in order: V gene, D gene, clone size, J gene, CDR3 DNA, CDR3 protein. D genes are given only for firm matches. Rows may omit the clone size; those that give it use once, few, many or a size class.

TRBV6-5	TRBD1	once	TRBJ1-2	TGTGCCAGCAGTTCTTCCGGACAGGGCAGGGATGGCTACACCTTC	CASSSSGQGRDGYTF
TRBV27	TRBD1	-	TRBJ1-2	TGTGCCAGCAGTCGGACAGGGGGCCTTTATGGCTACACCTTC	CASSRTGGLYGYTF
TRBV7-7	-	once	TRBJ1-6	TGTGCTAGCAGCTTATTTCGGGGGAGAGATGTAAAATTGAATTCACCCCTCCACTTT	CASSLFRGRDVKLNSPLHF
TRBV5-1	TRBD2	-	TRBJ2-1	TGCGCCAGCAGCTTGGAGGCTAGCGGGAGCAATGAGCAGTTCTTC	CASSLEASGSNEQFF
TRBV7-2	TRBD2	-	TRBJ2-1	TGTGCCAGCAGCCCAAGGACTAGCGGTAGGAGCTCCTACAATGAGCAGTTCTTC	CASSPRTSGRSSYNEQFF
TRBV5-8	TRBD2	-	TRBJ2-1	TGTGCCAGCTCTCTCGGGAGCGGGAGAGATGAGCAGTTCTTC	CASSLGSGRDEQFF
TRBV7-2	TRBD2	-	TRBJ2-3	TGTGCCAGCAGCTCCGGACTAGCCGCTCCAGATAATACGCAGTATTTT	CASSSGLAAPDNTQYF
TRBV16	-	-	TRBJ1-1	TGTGCCAGCAGCCAAATCTCAACTAACACTGAAGCTTTCTTT	CASSQISTNTEAFF
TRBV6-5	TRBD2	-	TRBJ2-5	TGTGCCAGCAGACAGACTAGCGGGGGGGCGACCCAGTACTTC	CASRQTSGGATQYF
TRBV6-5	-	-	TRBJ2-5	TGTGCCAGCAGTTACTCGAAGAGGGGCAGGGGAGAGACCCAGTACTTC	CASSYSKRGRGETQYF
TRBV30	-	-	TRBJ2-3	TGTGCCTGGGCCCTCCGCGGTTTAGGGCAGTATTTT	CAWALRGLGQYF
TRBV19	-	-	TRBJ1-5	TGTGCCAGTAGTATTGGGGGAGGGAGTCGACAGCCCCAGCATTTT	CASSIGGGSRQPQHF
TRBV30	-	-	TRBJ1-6	TGTGCCTGGACGAAAGAGCGGGGTGCCAATTCACCCCTCCACTTT	CAWTKERGANSPLHF
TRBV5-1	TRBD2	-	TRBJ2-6	TGCGCCAGCAGCTTGGGGCCTAGCGGGAAACGCACGAGAGGGGCCAACGTCCTGACTTTC	CASSLGPSGKRTRGANVLTF
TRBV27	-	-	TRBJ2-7	TGTGCCAGCAGTTTAGGGGCCGGAGCCCCCGGCGAGCAGTACTTC	CASSLGAGAPGEQYF
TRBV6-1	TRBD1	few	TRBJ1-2	TGTGCCAGCAGTGGGGGACAGGGCTATGGCTACACCTTC	CASSGGQGYGYTF
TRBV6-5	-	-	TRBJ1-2	TGTGCCAGCAGTTACCCGGCCGGGTATGGCTACACCTTC	CASSYPAGYGYTF
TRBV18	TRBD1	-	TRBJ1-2	TGTGCCAGCTCACCACCGGGGGACAGGGGAAGGAAAGGCTACACCTTC	CASSPPGDRGRKGYTF
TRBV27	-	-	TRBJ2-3	TGTGCCAGCAGCATGGGGGCAGGGGTCCCACTCCTCACAGATACGCAGTATTTT	CASSMGAGVPLLTDTQYF
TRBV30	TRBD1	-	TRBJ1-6	TGTGCCTGGACTAGACTGACGGGACAGGGTAATAATTCACCCCTCCACTTT	CAWTRLTGQGNNSPLHF
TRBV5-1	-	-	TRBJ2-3	TGCGCCAGCAGCTTGGCCAGGGGAGGGCGAGGAGATACGCAGTATTTT	CASSLARGGRGDTQYF
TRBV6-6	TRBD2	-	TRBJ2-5	TGTGCCAGCAGTTATCTAGCGGGAAGTGGTGGGGAGACCCAGTACTTC	CASSYLAGSGGETQYF